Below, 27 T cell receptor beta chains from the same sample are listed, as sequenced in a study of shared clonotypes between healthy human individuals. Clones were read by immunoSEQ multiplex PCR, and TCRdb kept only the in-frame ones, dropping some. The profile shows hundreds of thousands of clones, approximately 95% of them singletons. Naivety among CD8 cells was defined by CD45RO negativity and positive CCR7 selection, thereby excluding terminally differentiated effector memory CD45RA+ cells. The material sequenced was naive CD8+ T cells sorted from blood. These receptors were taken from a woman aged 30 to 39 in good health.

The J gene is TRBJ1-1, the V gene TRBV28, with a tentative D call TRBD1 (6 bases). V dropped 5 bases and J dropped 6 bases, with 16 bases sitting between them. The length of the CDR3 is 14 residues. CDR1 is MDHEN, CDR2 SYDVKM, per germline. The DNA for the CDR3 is TGTGCCAGCAGTCCTCGTGGGGGGCGCTCTGAAGCTTTCTTT. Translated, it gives CASSPRGGRSEAFF.

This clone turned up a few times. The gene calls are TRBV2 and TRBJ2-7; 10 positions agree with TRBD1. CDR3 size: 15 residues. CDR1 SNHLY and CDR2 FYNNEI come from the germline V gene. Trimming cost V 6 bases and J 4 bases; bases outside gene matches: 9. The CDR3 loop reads CASRPGTGASYEQYF. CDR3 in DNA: TGTGCCAGCAGACCCGGGACAGGGGCAAGTTACGAGCAGTACTTC.

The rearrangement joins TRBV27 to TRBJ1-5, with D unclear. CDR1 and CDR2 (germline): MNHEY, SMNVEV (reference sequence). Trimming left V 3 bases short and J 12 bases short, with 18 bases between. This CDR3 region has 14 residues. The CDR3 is CASSLLYPAASQHF. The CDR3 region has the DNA TGTGCCAGCAGTTTGCTATACCCTGCGGCGAGCCAGCATTTT.

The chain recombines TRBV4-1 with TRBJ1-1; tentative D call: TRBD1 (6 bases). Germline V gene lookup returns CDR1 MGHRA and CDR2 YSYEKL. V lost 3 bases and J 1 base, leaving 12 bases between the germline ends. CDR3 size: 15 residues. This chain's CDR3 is CASSHPQGRNTEAFF. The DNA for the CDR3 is TGCGCCAGCAGCCATCCCCAGGGGCGGAACACTGAAGCTTTCTTT.

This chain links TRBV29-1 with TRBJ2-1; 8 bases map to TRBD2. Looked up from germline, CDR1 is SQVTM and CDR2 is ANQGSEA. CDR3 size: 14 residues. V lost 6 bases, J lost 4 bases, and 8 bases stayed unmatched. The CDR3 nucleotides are TGCAGCGTGCCCAGGACTAGCCCTTACAATGAGCAGTTCTTC. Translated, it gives CSVPRTSPYNEQFF.

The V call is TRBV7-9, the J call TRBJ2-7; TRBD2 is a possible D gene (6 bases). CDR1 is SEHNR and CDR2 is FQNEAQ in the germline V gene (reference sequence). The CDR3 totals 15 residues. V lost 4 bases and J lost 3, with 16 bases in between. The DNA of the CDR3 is TGTGCCAGCAGCTCCGGGGAGGCGCTGGGCTACGAGCAGTACTTC. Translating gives CASSSGEALGYEQYF.

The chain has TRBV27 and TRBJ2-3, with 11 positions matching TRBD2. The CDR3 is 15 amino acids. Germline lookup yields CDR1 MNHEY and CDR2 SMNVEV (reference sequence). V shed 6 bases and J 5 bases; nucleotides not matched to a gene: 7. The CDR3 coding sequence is TGTGCCAGCAGGTTAGCGGGAGGGCCGGTAGATACGCAGTATTTT. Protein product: CASRLAGGPVDTQYF.

CDR3 sequence: CASSSDSGEQYF. CDR3 in DNA: TGTGCCAGCAGCTCGGACTCGGGGGAGCAGTACTTC. This chain links TRBV11-1 with TRBJ2-7; perhaps TRBD2 as D (5 bases). The length of the CDR3 is 12 residues. V lost 4 bases and J 7 bases, leaving 11 bases between the germline ends. Germline V gene lookup returns CDR1 SGHAT and CDR2 FQDESV (reference sequence).

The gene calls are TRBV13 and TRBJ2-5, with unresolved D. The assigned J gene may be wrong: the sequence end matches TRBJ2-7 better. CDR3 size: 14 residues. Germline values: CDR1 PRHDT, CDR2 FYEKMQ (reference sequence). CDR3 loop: CASSLAGTNYEQYF. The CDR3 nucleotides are TGTGCCAGCAGCTTAGCTGGTACTAACTACGAGCAGTACTTC.

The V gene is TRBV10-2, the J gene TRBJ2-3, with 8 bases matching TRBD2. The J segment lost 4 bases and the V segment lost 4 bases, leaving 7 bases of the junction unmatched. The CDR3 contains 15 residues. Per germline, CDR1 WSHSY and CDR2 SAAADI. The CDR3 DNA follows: TGCGCCAGCAGTGGTAGCGGGATGGGCTCAGATACGCAGTATTTT. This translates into CASSGSGMGSDTQYF.

CDR3: CASSARTLEARMNTEAFF. The CDR3 DNA is TGTGCCAGCAGTGCCAGGACCCTCGAGGCGCGCATGAACACTGAAGCTTTCTTT. V and J are TRBV5-6 and TRBJ1-1; D remains ambiguous. Germline V CDR1 and CDR2: SGHDT, YYEEEE. The CDR3 consists of 18 residues. Trimming pared 5 bases from V and 0 bases from J, leaving 23 bases between.

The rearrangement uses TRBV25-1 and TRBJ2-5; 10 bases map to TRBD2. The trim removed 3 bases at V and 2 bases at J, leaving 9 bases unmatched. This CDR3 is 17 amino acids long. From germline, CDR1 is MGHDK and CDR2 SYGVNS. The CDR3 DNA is TGTGCCAGCAGTGACTACGACTTAGCGGGAGGTCAAGAGACCCAGTACTTC. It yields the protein CASSDYDLAGGQETQYF.

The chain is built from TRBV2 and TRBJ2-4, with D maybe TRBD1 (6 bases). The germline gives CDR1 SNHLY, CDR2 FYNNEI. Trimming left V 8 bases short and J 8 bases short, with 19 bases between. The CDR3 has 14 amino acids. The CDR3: CASGLQGEGDIQYF. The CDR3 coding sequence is TGTGCCAGCGGGCTACAGGGAGAGGGGGACATTCAGTACTTC.

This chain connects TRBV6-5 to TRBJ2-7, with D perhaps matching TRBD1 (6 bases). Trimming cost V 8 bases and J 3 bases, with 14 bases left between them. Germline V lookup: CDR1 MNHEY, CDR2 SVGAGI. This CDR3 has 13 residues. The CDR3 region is CASGKDSYYEQYF. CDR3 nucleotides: TGTGCCAGCGGGAAGGACAGCTACTACGAGCAGTACTTC.

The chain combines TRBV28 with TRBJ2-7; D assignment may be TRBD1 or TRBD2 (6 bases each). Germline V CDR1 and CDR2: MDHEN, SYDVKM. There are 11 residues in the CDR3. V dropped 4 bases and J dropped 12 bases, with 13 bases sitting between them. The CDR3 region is CASSSQGRSYF. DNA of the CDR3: TGTGCCAGCAGTTCGCAGGGGAGGTCGTACTTC.

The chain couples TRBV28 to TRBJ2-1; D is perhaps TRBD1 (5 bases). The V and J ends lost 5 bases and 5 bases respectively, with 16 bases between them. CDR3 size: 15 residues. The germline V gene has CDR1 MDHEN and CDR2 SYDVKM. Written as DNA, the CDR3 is TGTGCCAGCAGTATAAAGGGGAAGTCTAACAATGAGCAGTTCTTC. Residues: CASSIKGKSNNEQFF.

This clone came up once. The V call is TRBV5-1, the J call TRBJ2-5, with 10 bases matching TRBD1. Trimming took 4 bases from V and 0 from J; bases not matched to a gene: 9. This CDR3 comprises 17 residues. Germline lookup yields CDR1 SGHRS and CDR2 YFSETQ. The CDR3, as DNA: TGCGCCAGCAGCAGTTTCCGGGACAGGGGTGACCAAGAGACCCAGTACTTC. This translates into CASSSFRDRGDQETQYF.

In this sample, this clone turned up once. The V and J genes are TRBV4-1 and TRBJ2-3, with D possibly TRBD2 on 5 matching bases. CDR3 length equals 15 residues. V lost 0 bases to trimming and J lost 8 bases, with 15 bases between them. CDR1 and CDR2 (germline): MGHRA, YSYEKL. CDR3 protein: CASSQDRGGRGTQYF. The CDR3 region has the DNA TGCGCCAGCAGCCAAGATCGAGGAGGCCGGGGTACGCAGTATTTT.

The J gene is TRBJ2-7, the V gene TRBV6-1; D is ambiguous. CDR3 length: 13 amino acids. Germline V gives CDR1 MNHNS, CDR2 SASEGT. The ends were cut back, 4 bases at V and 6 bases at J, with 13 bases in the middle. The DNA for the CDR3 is TGTGCCAGCAGTGTAGCCAGGATGGGCGAGCAGTACTTC. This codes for CASSVARMGEQYF.

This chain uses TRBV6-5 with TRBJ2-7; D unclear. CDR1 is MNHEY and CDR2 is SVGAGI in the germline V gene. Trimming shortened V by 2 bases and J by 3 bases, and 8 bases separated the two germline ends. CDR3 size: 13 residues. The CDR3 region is CASSYAPGYEQYF. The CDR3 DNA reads TGTGCCAGCAGTTACGCTCCCGGCTACGAGCAGTACTTC.

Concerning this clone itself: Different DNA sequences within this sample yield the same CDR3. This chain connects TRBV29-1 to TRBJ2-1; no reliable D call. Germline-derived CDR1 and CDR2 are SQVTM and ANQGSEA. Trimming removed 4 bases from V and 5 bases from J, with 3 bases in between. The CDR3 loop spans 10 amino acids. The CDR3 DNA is TGCAGCGTTGCAGACAATGAGCAGTTCTTC. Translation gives CSVADNEQFF.

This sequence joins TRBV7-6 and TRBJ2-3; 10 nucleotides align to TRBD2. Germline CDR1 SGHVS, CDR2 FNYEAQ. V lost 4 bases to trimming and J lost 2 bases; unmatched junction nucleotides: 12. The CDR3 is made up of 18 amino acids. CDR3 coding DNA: TGTGCCAGCAGCTACCCCTTCCTAGCGGGAGTTCCCACAGATACGCAGTATTTT. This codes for CASSYPFLAGVPTDTQYF.

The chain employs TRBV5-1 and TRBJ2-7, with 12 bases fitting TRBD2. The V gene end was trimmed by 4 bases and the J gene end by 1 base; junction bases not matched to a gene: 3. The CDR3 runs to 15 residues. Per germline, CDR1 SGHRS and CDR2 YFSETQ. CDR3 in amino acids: CASSPGLAGSYEQYF. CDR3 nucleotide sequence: TGCGCCAGCAGCCCGGGACTAGCGGGTTCCTACGAGCAGTACTTC.

The CDR3 sequence is CASSQERLAAYNEQFF. The CDR3 region has the DNA TGTGCCAGCAGCCAAGAGAGACTAGCGGCCTACAATGAGCAGTTCTTC. The chain carries TRBV4-2 and TRBJ2-1; 9 bases are shared with TRBD2. CDR1 LGHNA and CDR2 YNFKEQ come from the germline V gene. V lost 0 bases to trimming and J lost 2 bases; unmatched junction nucleotides: 2. This CDR3 contains 16 residues.

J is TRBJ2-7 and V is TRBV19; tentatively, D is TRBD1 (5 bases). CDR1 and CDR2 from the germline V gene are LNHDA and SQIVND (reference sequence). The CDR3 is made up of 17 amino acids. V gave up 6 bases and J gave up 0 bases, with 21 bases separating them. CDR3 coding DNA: TGTGCCAGTAGCGCGGACACCTCCGCAACCAGCTCCTACGAGCAGTACTTC. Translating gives CASSADTSATSSYEQYF.

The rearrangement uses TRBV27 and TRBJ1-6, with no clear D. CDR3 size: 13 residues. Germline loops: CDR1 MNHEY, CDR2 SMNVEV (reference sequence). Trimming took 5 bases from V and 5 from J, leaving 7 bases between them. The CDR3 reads CASSIPDNSPLHF. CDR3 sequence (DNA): TGTGCCAGCAGTATACCAGATAATTCACCCCTCCACTTT.

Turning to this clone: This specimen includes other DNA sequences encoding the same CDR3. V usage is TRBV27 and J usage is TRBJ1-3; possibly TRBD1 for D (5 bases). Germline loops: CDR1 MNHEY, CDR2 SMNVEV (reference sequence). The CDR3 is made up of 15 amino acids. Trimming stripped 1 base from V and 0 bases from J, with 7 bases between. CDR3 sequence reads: CASSLYGGSGNTIYF. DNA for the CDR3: TGTGCCAGCAGTTTATACGGGGGCTCTGGAAACACCATATATTTT.